This passage covers 31 T cell receptor beta chains from one sample sequenced in a study of blood T cell repertoires in COVID-19. Clones were sequenced by immunoSEQ multiplex PCR, and TCRdb holds only the in-frame ones, with some missing. The profile shows about 60,000 clones, 75% to 95% of them singletons. Sequencing was carried out using peripheral blood. These receptors were taken from a human donor with active COVID-19. The donor label of this sample is uncertain.

The chain has TRBV3-1 (or the pseudogene TRBV3-2) and TRBJ2-2; 7 bases are a match to TRBD2. Germline CDR1 reads LGHDT; CDR2 reads YNNKEL (reference sequence). V was pared by 1 base and J by 5 bases, with 7 bases of the junction left unmatched. The CDR3 spans 16 residues. The CDR3 is CASSQVYSGGTGELFF. The CDR3 DNA sequence: TGTGCCAGCAGCCAAGTCTACTCCGGGGGGACCGGGGAGCTGTTTTTT.

This chain uses TRBV2 with TRBJ1-2, with a tentative D call TRBD1 (5 bases). The CDR3 sequence is 11 residues long. The ends were cut back, 11 bases at V and 4 bases at J, with 11 bases in the middle. The germline CDR1 and CDR2 sequences are SNHLY and FYNNEI. The CDR3 here is CALGGPYGYTF. Written as DNA, the CDR3 is TGTGCCCTGGGGGGACCCTATGGCTACACCTTC.

The CDR3 reads CASSSPFGGSSYNEQFF. The DNA for the CDR3 is TGCGCCAGCAGCTCCCCTTTTGGGGGGAGCTCCTACAATGAGCAGTTCTTC. The chain joins TRBV5-1 to TRBJ2-1; D perhaps matches TRBD2 (6 bases). Trimming removed 3 bases at V and 0 bases at J, with 16 bases between. The CDR3 runs 17 residues. Germline-derived CDR1 and CDR2 are SGHRS and YFSETQ.

This chain uses TRBV27 with TRBJ1-2; 7 bases align to TRBD1. The CDR3 covers 13 residues. Germline V gives CDR1 MNHEY, CDR2 SMNVEV (reference sequence). With V trimmed by 2 bases and J by 6 bases, 3 bases remained unmatched. CDR3 DNA sequence: TGTGCCAGCAGTTTACGCAGGGGGGATGGCTACACCTTC. Translation: CASSLRRGDGYTF.

The chain is built from TRBV19 and TRBJ1-1; no definite D call. The CDR3 contains 13 residues. The germline V gene has CDR1 LNHDA and CDR2 SQIVND (reference sequence). V was trimmed by 5 bases and J by 4 bases, leaving 11 bases between them. Here the CDR3 reads CASSVKVATEAFF. Written as DNA, the CDR3 is TGTGCCAGTAGTGTTAAAGTGGCCACTGAAGCTTTCTTT.

The genes are TRBV3-1 (or the pseudogene TRBV3-2) and TRBJ1-1; D ambiguous. Germline CDR1 reads LGHDT; CDR2 reads YNNKEL (reference sequence). The CDR3 has 13 amino acids. With 4 bases removed from V and 1 base from J, the gap between germline ends came to 7 bases. The CDR3 reads CASSPLQNTEAFF. DNA for the CDR3: TGTGCCAGCAGCCCGTTACAGAACACTGAAGCTTTCTTT.

The chain has TRBV7-2 and TRBJ2-7; 9 nucleotides align to TRBD2. This CDR3 comprises 13 residues. V was pared by 5 bases and J by 9 bases, with 8 bases of the junction left unmatched. Germline V lookup: CDR1 SGHTA, CDR2 FQGNSA. CDR3 in DNA: TGTGCCAGCAGCCAAGCGGGGGGTTCTGGGCAGTACGTC. Translating gives CASSQAGGSGQYV.

The genes are TRBV28 and TRBJ1-5; D unclear. The CDR3 consists of 14 residues. Germline CDR1 reads MDHEN; CDR2 reads SYDVKM. Trimming took off 9 bases at V and 11 bases at J, with 23 bases between the two ends. The DNA for the CDR3 is TGTGCCAGTCAGTCGGCCGACCCTGTCAGGTCCCAGCATTTT. Encoded protein: CASQSADPVRSQHF.

The V and J genes are TRBV9 and TRBJ2-3; the match to TRBD2 covers 9 bases. CDR3 length equals 14 residues. Unmatched junction bases numbered 1, after V lost 3 bases and J lost 2 bases. Germline CDR1 SGDLS, CDR2 YYNGEE. The CDR3 is CASSASGATDTQYF. CDR3 DNA: TGTGCCAGCAGCGCTAGCGGGGCCACAGATACGCAGTATTTT.

This clone was found once. The chain couples TRBV5-1 to TRBJ1-1, with TRBD1 identical over 7 bases. Losses at the gene ends were 4 bases for V and 3 bases for J; bases not matched to a gene: 6. Germline V gives CDR1 SGHRS, CDR2 YFSETQ. The CDR3 has 14 residues. The DNA of the CDR3 is TGCGCCAGCAGCCTGAGGGGGCCCCACACTGAAGCTTTCTTT. Protein: CASSLRGPHTEAFF.

In its sample, this clone was seen once. In DNA form, the CDR3 reads TGCGCCAGCAGTCAGGACAGCCTCTCTGGAAACACCATATATTTT. Translated, it gives CASSQDSLSGNTIYF. This chain connects TRBV5-1 to TRBJ1-3, with a possible D match to TRBD1 (6 bases). This CDR3 region has 15 residues. The V end lost 5 bases, the J end lost 0 bases, and 12 bases lay between the germline ends. The germline V gene encodes CDR1 SGHRS and CDR2 YFSETQ.

The V gene is TRBV27, the J gene TRBJ2-2; 7 nucleotides match TRBD1. The J segment lost 2 bases and the V segment lost 3 bases, leaving 3 bases of the junction unmatched. The CDR3 extends over 15 amino acids. Germline assignment: CDR1 MNHEY and CDR2 SMNVEV (reference sequence). The CDR3 bases are TGTGCCAGCAGTTTCAGGGGGTCCAACACCGGGGAGCTGTTTTTT. Protein product: CASSFRGSNTGELFF.

This clone was seen a handful of times. V usage is TRBV19 and J usage is TRBJ1-6; D is ambiguous. Trimming left V 5 bases short and J 8 bases short, with 13 bases between. Looked up from germline, CDR1 is LNHDA and CDR2 is SQIVND (reference sequence). This CDR3 is 14 amino acids long. CDR3 coding DNA: TGTGCCAGTAGTGTAGCGCAAGCCGATTCACCCCTCCACTTT. Translating it yields CASSVAQADSPLHF.

This clone was seen just once. V is TRBV5-1 and J is TRBJ1-1, with D tentatively TRBD1 (5 bases). The V gene's germline CDR1 is SGHRS and CDR2 YFSETQ. The CDR3 totals 13 residues. Trimming pared 5 bases from V and 1 base from J, leaving 9 bases between. The CDR3 nucleotides are TGCGCCAGCAGTCCGCAGGGGAACACTGAAGCTTTCTTT. It encodes CASSPQGNTEAFF.

The chain uses TRBV11-2 and TRBJ2-7; perhaps TRBD1 as D (6 bases). This CDR3 is built from 13 residues. Germline CDR1 SGHAT, CDR2 FQNNGV. The germline V and J ends were trimmed by 6 bases and 2 bases, with 11 bases remaining between them. This CDR3 reads CASSPDRTYEQYF. In DNA form, the CDR3 reads TGTGCCAGCAGTCCGGACAGAACCTACGAGCAGTACTTC.

The chain links TRBV19 to TRBJ2-7, with 9 bases that match TRBD1. The length of the CDR3 is 15 residues. Germline assignment: CDR1 LNHDA and CDR2 SQIVND (reference sequence). V dropped 1 base and J dropped 6; count of bases not matched to a gene: 7. Here the CDR3 DNA reads TGTGCCAGTAGTATAGGGGACAGGGAGATCCCCGAGCAGTACTTC. Protein sequence: CASSIGDREIPEQYF.

The chain is built from TRBV3-1 (or the pseudogene TRBV3-2) and TRBJ2-1, with TRBD2 matching over 12 bases. The CDR3 sequence is 18 residues long. J lost 8 bases, V lost 0 bases, and 11 bases had no gene match. Germline loops: CDR1 LGHDT, CDR2 YNNKEL (reference sequence). CDR3 coding DNA: TGTGCCAGCAGCCAAGAGGATCTAGCGGGGGGGCTTTTGGATGAGCAGTTCTTC. It codes for CASSQEDLAGGLLDEQFF.

J is TRBJ1-2 and V is TRBV6-1; a weak D match, TRBD1 (5 bases). The CDR3 spans 14 residues. Trimming removed 1 base from V and 5 bases from J, with 11 bases in between. Germline-derived CDR1 and CDR2 are MNHNS and SASEGT. This CDR3 reads CASSEVRQLYGYTF. CDR3 sequence (DNA): TGTGCCAGCAGTGAAGTCCGACAGCTTTATGGCTACACCTTC.

This clone was seen more than once but under ten times. J is TRBJ2-7 and V is TRBV7-9, with a tentative D call TRBD1 (6 bases). V lost 3 bases, J lost 0 bases, and 12 bases lay in between. This CDR3 contains 15 residues. CDR1 is SEHNR, CDR2 FQNEAQ, per germline (reference sequence). In DNA, the CDR3 is TGTGCCAGCAGCTTTTACAGGGAAAGCTCCTACGAGCAGTACTTC. Its protein is CASSFYRESSYEQYF. Full variable domain (missing parts from reference TRBV7-9 and TRBJ2-7): DTGVSQNPRHKITKRGQNVTFRCDPISEHNRLYWYRQTLGQGPEFLTYFQNEAQLEKSRLLSDRFSAERPKGSFSTLEIQRTEQGDSAMYLCASSFYRESSYEQYFGPGTRLTVT.

This rearrangement joins TRBV7-2 to TRBJ2-1, with 7 bases aligning to TRBD2. The length of the CDR3 is 16 residues. With V trimmed by 1 base and J by 4 bases, 7 bases remained unmatched. Germline V gene lookup returns CDR1 SGHTA and CDR2 FQGNSA. The CDR3 protein is CASSLVPGLTYNEQFF. The CDR3, as DNA: TGTGCCAGCAGCTTAGTTCCGGGACTAACTTACAATGAGCAGTTCTTC.

V and J are TRBV2 and TRBJ2-1, with a weak D call TRBD2 (6 bases). There are 13 residues in the CDR3. Per germline, CDR1 SNHLY and CDR2 FYNNEI. V dropped 5 bases and J dropped 9 bases, with 14 bases sitting between them. CDR3 protein: CASSTDGGGEQFF. The DNA of the CDR3 is TGTGCCAGCAGTACCGACGGGGGAGGTGAGCAGTTCTTC.

The rearrangement links TRBV23-1 to TRBJ1-1; D is ambiguous. TRBV23-1 is designated an ORF whose function remains uncertain. The CDR3 extends over 12 amino acids. Trimming removed 8 bases at V and 3 bases at J, with 10 bases between. CDR3 DNA sequence: TGCGCCAGCCGGCGGGCCGACACTGAAGCTTTCTTT. Its translation: CASRRADTEAFF.

As regards this clone: A read error may account for a junction end that differs from germline. The chain links TRBV7-7 to TRBJ2-1, with D tentatively TRBD2 (6 bases). Germline V gene sequence: CDR1 SSHAT, CDR2 FNYEAQ (reference sequence). The CDR3 runs to 16 residues. This CDR3 is CASSLDTGVSYNEQFF. The CDR3, as DNA: TGTGCTAGCAGCTTAGACACGGGAGTCTCCTACAATGAGCAGTTCTTC.

This clone has just one count. The chain recombines TRBV10-3 with TRBJ1-2; 8 nucleotides line up with TRBD1. Germline V gene sequence: CDR1 ENHRY, CDR2 SYGVKD. The trim removed 3 bases at V and 4 bases at J, leaving 7 bases unmatched. The CDR3 length is 15 residues. The CDR3 DNA follows: TGTGCCATCAGTGACGGACAGGGAGGGATCTATGGCTACACCTTC. Translated: CAISDGQGGIYGYTF.

J is TRBJ2-5 and V is TRBV7-2, with 14 bases aligning to TRBD2. Germline loops: CDR1 SGHTA, CDR2 FQGNSA. The CDR3 covers 14 residues. With 3 bases clipped from V and 14 bases from J, the junction kept 8 bases outside the gene matches. The CDR3 DNA reads TGTGCCAGCAGCTTGGGACTAGCGGGGGCCCCCAGATACTTC. Its protein is CASSLGLAGAPRYF.

The genes are TRBV7-9 and TRBJ1-4; 7 nucleotides match TRBD1. V trimming: 1 base; J trimming: 8 bases; junction bases outside the gene matches: 7. Germline loops: CDR1 SEHNR, CDR2 FQNEAQ (reference sequence). The CDR3 has 15 amino acids. The CDR3 nucleotides read TGTGCCAGCAGCTTAGATACAGGGGTCGACGAAAAACTGTTTTTT. The encoded protein is CASSLDTGVDEKLFF.

This clone was seen only a few times. V gene TRBV5-1 combines with J gene TRBJ1-2, with D perhaps matching TRBD1 (5 bases). The V gene's germline CDR1 is SGHRS and CDR2 YFSETQ. Trimming pared 0 bases from V and 5 bases from J, leaving 14 bases between. The length of the CDR3 is 15 residues. The CDR3 loop is CASSLGGLGGYGYTF. In DNA, the CDR3 is TGCGCCAGCAGCTTGGGGGGACTAGGCGGATATGGCTACACCTTC.

V gene TRBV3-1 (or the pseudogene TRBV3-2) combines with J gene TRBJ1-5; a weak D match, TRBD1 (6 bases). V lost 5 bases and J lost 5, with 7 bases in between. This CDR3 has 12 residues. Germline assignment: CDR1 LGHDT and CDR2 YNNKEL (reference sequence). The CDR3 sequence is CASSNRDQPQHF. CDR3 in DNA: TGTGCCAGCAGCAACAGGGATCAGCCCCAGCATTTT.

This clone occurred once. V gene TRBV5-1 combines with J gene TRBJ1-4; D remains unclear. This CDR3 has 13 residues. Germline loops: CDR1 SGHRS, CDR2 YFSETQ. V lost 0 bases and J 3 bases, leaving 3 bases between the germline ends. For the CDR3, the DNA is TGCGCCAGCAGCTTGGACTCTAATGAAAAACTGTTTTTT. The encoded protein is CASSLDSNEKLFF.

The chain recombines TRBV27 with TRBJ2-7; D may be TRBD2 (9 bases). The germline gives CDR1 MNHEY, CDR2 SMNVEV (reference sequence). Trimming took off 6 bases at V and 0 bases at J, with 27 bases between the two ends. The CDR3 covers 19 residues. The CDR3 nucleotides read TGTGCCAGCAGGGACCGGACAGGGATCCTAGCGGGGTCCTCCTACGAGCAGTACTTC. Encoded protein: CASRDRTGILAGSSYEQYF.

The chain couples TRBV27 to TRBJ2-1, with 10 bases matching TRBD2. CDR1 and CDR2 (germline): MNHEY, SMNVEV (reference sequence). The CDR3 is 15 amino acids. V dropped 3 bases and J dropped 6; count of bases not matched to a gene: 5. The CDR3 is CASSFPAGGPNEQFF. CDR3 sequence (DNA): TGTGCCAGCAGTTTCCCAGCGGGGGGGCCCAATGAGCAGTTCTTC.